The 5 T cell receptor beta chains below all came from one sample that was sequenced in a study of control samples from healthy donors and cancer patients (dated by TCRdb to the early 2020s). To prepare the library, the immunoSEQ multiplex PCR assay was applied. TCRdb stores this immuneACCESS table with in-frame sequences only. Part of the clones is absent; in the studies checked, under half of the shortfall reflects unresolved V genes, and no reason is known for the rest. The sample table lists 170,000 or so clones, just under 95% of them with a count of one. The ten largest clonotypes hold roughly 1.5% of the sample. Specimen: blood. Receptors originate from a man aged 18 to 30 in good health.

The chain is built from TRBV5-1 and TRBJ2-7, with 7 positions matching TRBD1. The CDR3 covers 14 residues. J lost 2 bases, V lost 0 bases, and 2 bases had no gene match. From germline, CDR1 is SGHRS and CDR2 YFSETQ. The CDR3 DNA is TGCGCCAGCAGCTTGGGGGGACAGCCCTACGAGCAGTACTTC. It translates to CASSLGGQPYEQYF.

The V and J genes are TRBV19 and TRBJ2-7; 9 bases align to TRBD1. Germline-derived CDR1 and CDR2 are LNHDA and SQIVND (reference sequence). V lost 10 bases and J lost 5; bases outside the gene matches: 12. The CDR3 spans 14 residues. The CDR3 DNA sequence: TGTGCCACATTGGGGACAGGGAGGAAGAACGAGCAGTACTTC. Residues: CATLGTGRKNEQYF.

In this sample, this clone turned up a few times. This chain connects TRBV7-3 to TRBJ2-3; D unclear. CDR3 length equals 14 residues. V was cut by 2 bases and J by 2 bases, with 8 bases left in between. Per germline, CDR1 SGHTA and CDR2 FQGTGA. In DNA form, the CDR3 reads TGTGCCAGCAGCTTAGGGCTTGACACAGATACGCAGTATTTT. It specifies CASSLGLDTDTQYF.

V gene TRBV28 combines with J gene TRBJ1-6; no firm D call. The germline gives CDR1 MDHEN, CDR2 SYDVKM. The V and J ends lost 7 bases and 6 bases respectively, with 16 bases between them. The CDR3 covers 15 residues. CDR3 amino acids: CASNGERSGNSPLHF. The DNA for the CDR3 is TGTGCCAGCAACGGAGAGCGGTCGGGTAATTCACCCCTCCACTTT.

The V call is TRBV18, the J call TRBJ1-4; D unclear. From germline, CDR1 is KGHSH and CDR2 LQKENI. The CDR3 sequence is 15 residues long. V shed 4 bases and J shed 0 bases, with 9 bases lying between them. CDR3 protein: CASSLYGPTNEKLFF. CDR3 nucleotides: TGTGCCAGCTCACTTTACGGGCCAACTAATGAAAAACTGTTTTTT.